The next 31 T cell receptor beta chains were all read from a single sample in a study of T cell responses to AZD1222 COVID-19 vaccine. Data came from immunoSEQ multiplex PCR; TCRdb stores just in-frame clones and leaves some out. The top ten hold approximately 7% of the sample, which has approximately 90,000 clones, less than 90% seen once. Specimen: peripheral blood, collected on day 0 of AZD1222 vaccination. The receptors were sampled from an adult in good health.

This clone showed up just once. The chain combines TRBV6-2 or TRBV6-3 with TRBJ2-5; possible D gene TRBD2, 5 bases. CDR3 length equals 11 residues. Trimming removed 6 bases from V and 5 bases from J, with 7 bases in between. Germline V gives CDR1 MNHEY, CDR2 SVGEGT. CDR3 DNA: TGTGCCAGCAGCAGGACTGAGACCCAGTACTTC. This sequence encodes CASSRTETQYF.

The rearrangement joins TRBV6-1 to TRBJ2-7; TRBD1 aligns across 7 bases. The V gene end was trimmed by 3 bases and the J gene end by 3 bases; junction bases not matched to a gene: 5. Germline V gives CDR1 MNHNS, CDR2 SASEGT. There are 14 residues in the CDR3. The CDR3 DNA reads as TGTGCCAGCAGTGATCCACAGGGGTTCTACGAGCAGTACTTC. The encoded protein is CASSDPQGFYEQYF.

This chain uses TRBV19 with TRBJ2-7; 10 bases fit TRBD1. CDR1 is LNHDA, CDR2 SQIVND, per germline (reference sequence). After removal of 4 bases from V and 5 bases from J, the junction contained 8 bases not matched to a gene. CDR3 size: 15 residues. The CDR3 nucleotides read TGTGCCAGTAGTACGACCGGGACAGGGGCCCACGAGCAGTACTTC. Amino acids: CASSTTGTGAHEQYF.

The V and J genes are TRBV18 and TRBJ1-3, with D perhaps TRBD1 (5 bases). This CDR3 has 15 residues. The V and J ends lost 0 bases and 6 bases respectively, with 12 bases between them. The germline CDR1 and CDR2 sequences are KGHSH and LQKENI. DNA for the CDR3: TGTGCCAGCTCACCACCCGCAGGGTCGGCAAACACCATATATTTT. Residues: CASSPPAGSANTIYF. Filled out from reference TRBV18 and TRBJ1-3, the complete variable domain reads NAGVMQNPRHLVRRRGQEARLRCSPMKGHSHVYWYRQLPEEGLKFMVYLQKENIIDESGMPKERFSAEFPKEGPSILRIQQVVRGDSAAYFCASSPPAGSANTIYFGEGSWLTVV.

This sequence joins TRBV7-2 and TRBJ1-1; no reliable D call. CDR1 and CDR2 (germline): SGHTA, FQGNSA. Trimming removed 7 bases from V and 4 bases from J, with 16 bases in between. The CDR3 is 14 residues long. In DNA form, the CDR3 reads TGTGCCAGCACCGGTGGGGTACGGGTCACTGAAGCTTTCTTT. Translating gives CASTGGVRVTEAFF.

The chain is built from TRBV24-1 and TRBJ1-4; a weak D match, TRBD1 (5 bases). The CDR3 contains 17 residues. Trimming pared 5 bases from V and 7 bases from J, leaving 22 bases between. CDR1 and CDR2 from the germline V gene are KGHDR and SFDVKD. CDR3 region: CATSATPRALWGEKLFF. CDR3 nucleotides: TGTGCCACCAGTGCTACCCCCAGGGCTTTATGGGGTGAAAAACTGTTTTTT.

The rearrangement links TRBV7-6 to TRBJ1-3; D not resolved. The V and J ends lost 1 base and 4 bases respectively, with 5 bases between them. The CDR3 runs to 13 residues. Germline assignment: CDR1 SGHVS and CDR2 FNYEAQ. Here the CDR3 reads CASSLEEGNTIYF. For the CDR3, the DNA is TGTGCCAGCAGCTTAGAGGAGGGAAACACCATATATTTT.

This clone was picked up one time. This sequence joins TRBV27 and TRBJ1-6; tentatively, D is TRBD1 (6 bases). The V end lost 1 base, the J end lost 9 bases, and 19 bases lay between the germline ends. Germline V gene data show CDR1 as MNHEY and CDR2 as SMNVEV (reference sequence). This CDR3 is 17 amino acids long. CDR3 sequence (DNA): TGTGCCAGCAGTTTATATGTGATAGGGGGGAGCGGTTCACCCCTCCACTTT. Translated: CASSLYVIGGSGSPLHF.

V usage is TRBV5-1 and J usage is TRBJ2-5; 8 nucleotides match TRBD2. Per germline, CDR1 SGHRS and CDR2 YFSETQ. The CDR3 totals 15 residues. The J segment lost 1 base and the V segment lost 5 bases, leaving 7 bases of the junction unmatched. CDR3 bases: TGCGCCAGCAGGGGTAGCGGGATTACCCAAGAGACCCAGTACTTC. Its translation is CASRGSGITQETQYF.

The J gene is TRBJ2-2, the V gene TRBV6-2 or TRBV6-3, with D possibly TRBD1 on 6 matching bases. The V end was cut by 2 bases, the J end by 4 bases, with 26 bases between. Germline V gives CDR1 MNHEY, CDR2 SVGEGT. This CDR3 has 20 amino acids. The DNA for the CDR3 is TGTGCCAGCAGTTACCGGGACATTGGGCAGCCACCGGTCGGCACCGGGGAGCTGTTTTTT. This encodes CASSYRDIGQPPVGTGELFF.

The chain has TRBV6-5 and TRBJ1-5, with D hard to call. V lost 2 bases and J 7 bases, leaving 9 bases between the germline ends. The germline CDR1 and CDR2 sequences are MNHEY and SVGAGI. This CDR3 has 13 residues. In nucleotides, the CDR3 is TGTGCCAGCAGTTACCGAGAGGGCCAGCCCCAGCATTTT. Residues: CASSYREGQPQHF.

The chain recombines TRBV2 with TRBJ2-7; D is unclear. This CDR3 spans 15 amino acids. Trimming removed 2 bases at V and 7 bases at J, with 18 bases between. Germline CDR1 SNHLY, CDR2 FYNNEI. This CDR3 reads CASSELGAGLIEQYF. CDR3 DNA sequence: TGTGCCAGCAGTGAACTTGGTGCAGGATTGATTGAGCAGTACTTC.

The rearrangement uses TRBV9 and TRBJ1-3; TRBD1 might be the D (5 bases). Per the germline V gene, CDR1 is SGDLS and CDR2 is YYNGEE. The CDR3 extends over 16 amino acids. V dropped 4 bases and J dropped 0 bases, with 14 bases sitting between them. The CDR3: CASSPLGGYSGNTIYF. The CDR3 DNA reads as TGTGCCAGCAGCCCCTTGGGGGGGTACTCTGGAAACACCATATATTTT.

This clone was observed a single time. V usage is TRBV19 and J usage is TRBJ2-2; TRBD1 is a possible D gene (6 bases). Germline values: CDR1 LNHDA, CDR2 SQIVND (reference sequence). CDR3 size: 14 residues. V was trimmed by 6 bases and J by 5 bases, leaving 13 bases between them. The CDR3 DNA sequence: TGTGCCAGTAGAGCGACAGGAAAAACCGGGGAGCTGTTTTTT. Protein: CASRATGKTGELFF.

The chain carries TRBV7-8 and TRBJ2-2; D unclear. Germline values: CDR1 SGHVS, CDR2 FQNEAQ. The CDR3 runs to 12 residues. Trimming removed 6 bases at V and 7 bases at J, with 9 bases between. This CDR3 is CASRANGGELFF. CDR3 bases: TGTGCCAGCAGGGCAAACGGCGGGGAGCTGTTTTTT.

The chain is built from TRBV9 and TRBJ2-5; no definite D call. Germline V gene sequence: CDR1 SGDLS, CDR2 YYNGEE. Trimming removed 0 bases from V and 1 base from J, with 7 bases in between. The CDR3 has 14 amino acids. The CDR3 sequence: CASSVGIIQETQYF. The CDR3 DNA reads as TGTGCCAGCAGCGTAGGGATAATCCAAGAGACCCAGTACTTC.

V usage is TRBV7-8 and J usage is TRBJ2-2; TRBD2 aligns across 14 bases. The CDR3 is made up of 16 amino acids. From germline, CDR1 is SGHVS and CDR2 FQNEAQ. The ends lost 3 bases at V and 6 bases at J; junction bases unmatched: 3. The CDR3: CASSFGTSGSSGELFF. The CDR3 DNA reads TGTGCCAGCAGCTTTGGGACTAGCGGGAGTTCCGGGGAGCTGTTTTTT.

J is TRBJ2-3 and V is TRBV9; D gene unclear. V was cut by 0 bases and J by 2 bases, with 10 bases left in between. CDR1 and CDR2 (germline): SGDLS, YYNGEE. The CDR3 has 15 residues. The CDR3 protein is CASSVGQEYTDTQYF. CDR3 DNA sequence: TGTGCCAGCAGCGTAGGGCAGGAGTACACAGATACGCAGTATTTT.

This clone was counted once. The gene calls are TRBV28 and TRBJ2-5; TRBD1 matches at 8 bases. V was pared by 5 bases and J by 4 bases, with 9 bases of the junction left unmatched. The CDR3 length is 15 residues. Germline-derived CDR1 and CDR2 are MDHEN and SYDVKM. CDR3 sequence (DNA): TGTGCCAGCAGTCTAACAAGGACAGGGAGAGAGACCCAGTACTTC. This encodes CASSLTRTGRETQYF. Full variable domain (rest looked up from reference TRBV28 and TRBJ2-5): DVKVTQSSRYLVKRTGEKVFLECVQDMDHENMFWYRQDPGLGLRLIYFSYDVKMKEKGDIPEGYSVSREKKERFSLILESASTNQTSMYLCASSLTRTGRETQYFGPGTRLLVL.

The chain couples TRBV7-9 to TRBJ2-7; 8 bases match TRBD2. Trimming took 8 bases from V and 3 from J; bases not matched to a gene: 9. This CDR3 is built from 14 residues. The germline V gene encodes CDR1 SEHNR and CDR2 FQNEAQ (reference sequence). This CDR3 reads CASAPGGAHYEQYF. CDR3 DNA sequence: TGTGCCAGCGCCCCCGGGGGGGCACACTACGAGCAGTACTTC. The full variable domain, its missing parts supplied by reference TRBV7-9 and TRBJ2-7, is DTGVSQNPRHKITKRGQNVTFRCDPISEHNRLYWYRQTLGQGPEFLTYFQNEAQLEKSRLLSDRFSAERPKGSFSTLEIQRTEQGDSAMYLCASAPGGAHYEQYFGPGTRLTVT.

The chain combines TRBV28 with TRBJ2-3; D not resolved. The CDR3 extends over 14 amino acids. Trimming took 3 bases from V and 0 from J, leaving 7 bases between them. Germline-derived CDR1 and CDR2 are MDHEN and SYDVKM. The CDR3 nucleotides read TGTGCCAGCAGTTTCTTGTCTAGCACAGATACGCAGTATTTT. It yields the protein CASSFLSSTDTQYF.

The rearrangement links TRBV9 to TRBJ2-2; no definite D call. With 4 bases removed from V and 5 bases from J, the gap between germline ends came to 15 bases. The CDR3 spans 15 residues. CDR1 is SGDLS, CDR2 YYNGEE, per germline. The CDR3 region has the DNA TGTGCCAGCAGCCACGTGCAACAGAGGACCGGGGAGCTGTTTTTT. It is translated as CASSHVQQRTGELFF. The full variable domain, with the rest looked up from reference TRBV9 and TRBJ2-2, is DSGVTQTPKHLITATGQRVTLRCSPRSGDLSVYWYQQSLDQGLQFLIQYYNGEERAKGNILERFSAQQFPDLHSELNLSSLELGDSALYFCASSHVQQRTGELFFGEGSRLTVL.

This rearrangement joins TRBV10-3 to TRBJ1-5, with D perhaps TRBD1 (5 bases). Trimming left V 6 bases short and J 6 bases short, with 12 bases between. Germline V gives CDR1 ENHRY, CDR2 SYGVKD. The CDR3 loop spans 13 amino acids. The CDR3 DNA reads as TGTGCCATCAGGAGGGGTAGTGGTCAGCCCCAGCATTTT. Translated, it gives CAIRRGSGQPQHF.

The CDR3: CASSGDRNEKLFF. The CDR3 bases are TGTGCCAGCAGCGGGGACAGAAATGAAAAACTGTTTTTT. The chain has TRBV3-1 (or the pseudogene TRBV3-2) and TRBJ1-4; 7 nucleotides match TRBD1. CDR1 is LGHDT and CDR2 is YNNKEL in the germline V gene (reference sequence). The CDR3 runs to 13 residues. V gave up 5 bases and J gave up 5 bases; unmatched junction bases: 2.

The V gene is TRBV9, the J gene TRBJ2-5, with TRBD2 identical over 9 bases. The germline V gene has CDR1 SGDLS and CDR2 YYNGEE. The CDR3 length is 17 residues. Losses at the gene ends were 0 bases for V and 1 base for J; bases not matched to a gene: 7. CDR3 sequence (DNA): TGTGCCAGCAGCGTAGAGGCGGGAGGGGGTCGCCAAGAGACCCAGTACTTC. It is translated as CASSVEAGGGRQETQYF.

This rearrangement joins TRBV19 to TRBJ2-1; the D gene is possibly TRBD2 (5 bases). This CDR3 comprises 14 residues. From germline, CDR1 is LNHDA and CDR2 SQIVND (reference sequence). Trimming cost V 4 bases and J 0 bases, with 7 bases left between them. The CDR3 DNA follows: TGTGCCAGTAGTAACGGGGTCTCCTACAATGAGCAGTTCTTC. This codes for CASSNGVSYNEQFF.

The chain joins TRBV4-1 to TRBJ2-7; TRBD1 or TRBD2 may be the D gene (6 bases each). Trimming stripped 2 bases from V and 2 bases from J, with 25 bases between. Germline V gives CDR1 MGHRA, CDR2 YSYEKL. The CDR3 sequence is 19 residues long. Here the CDR3 DNA reads TGCGCCAGCAGCCAAATGACGGACAGCTACCTTGGAGGGACCTACGAGCAGTACTTC. Encoded protein: CASSQMTDSYLGGTYEQYF.

This clone was seen a single time. V gene TRBV5-6 combines with J gene TRBJ2-6; D remains ambiguous. CDR3 length equals 15 residues. Trimming cost V 0 bases and J 0 bases, with 4 bases left between them. Germline V gives CDR1 SGHDT, CDR2 YYEEEE. CDR3 amino acids: CASSLGHSGANVLTF. CDR3 nucleotide sequence: TGTGCCAGCAGCTTGGGCCACTCTGGGGCCAACGTCCTGACTTTC.

The chain combines TRBV9 with TRBJ1-1; no firm D call. The CDR3 contains 15 residues. Trimming shortened V by 2 bases and J by 1 base, and 12 bases separated the two germline ends. Germline CDR1 reads SGDLS; CDR2 reads YYNGEE. The CDR3 nucleotides read TGTGCCAGCAGCGTTGGTGGGAAATCGAACACTGAAGCTTTCTTT. It yields the protein CASSVGGKSNTEAFF.

The chain is built from TRBV3-1 (or the pseudogene TRBV3-2) and TRBJ1-5; 8 bases agree with TRBD1. The ends lost 1 base at V and 4 bases at J; junction bases unmatched: 3. The CDR3 contains 15 residues. Germline V lookup: CDR1 LGHDT, CDR2 YNNKEL (reference sequence). CDR3 DNA sequence: TGTGCCAGCAGCCAAGCTACAGGGGGGAATCAGCCCCAGCATTTT. As protein: CASSQATGGNQPQHF.

V usage is TRBV7-9 and J usage is TRBJ1-5; D might be TRBD1 (6 bases). Germline CDR1 reads SEHNR; CDR2 reads FQNEAQ (reference sequence). The CDR3 runs to 15 residues. Trimming took 5 bases from V and 3 from J, leaving 14 bases between them. This CDR3 is CASSRTGAVNQPQHF. CDR3 DNA: TGTGCCAGCAGCCGTACGGGGGCGGTCAATCAGCCCCAGCATTTT.